Below, 7 T cell receptor beta chains from the same sample are listed, as sequenced in a study of shared clonotypes between healthy human individuals. Repertoires were generated with immunoSEQ multiplex PCR, while TCRdb's copy carries only in-frame clones and drops some. The sample records over 1.5 million clones, approximately 98% being singletons. Sequencing used naive CD4+ T cells sorted from blood. Subset denoted: CD45RA+ positively selected. The receptors here all came from a man aged 30 to 45 in good health.

J is TRBJ2-7 and V is TRBV6-1, with 8 bases aligning to TRBD2. CDR1 and CDR2 (germline): MNHNS, SASEGT. V gave up 2 bases and J gave up 4 bases; unmatched junction bases: 7. This CDR3 spans 15 amino acids. CDR3 sequence (DNA): TGTGCCAGCAGTGAAACGGGGGGGAGAAGGTACGAGCAGTACTTC. Its protein is CASSETGGRRYEQYF.

The chain uses TRBV29-1 and TRBJ2-5; no definite D call. The CDR3 totals 15 residues. From germline, CDR1 is SQVTM and CDR2 ANQGSEA. V lost 4 bases and J 1 base, leaving 16 bases between the germline ends. CDR3 amino acids: CSVGVLSKVQETQYF. In DNA, the CDR3 is TGCAGCGTTGGGGTCCTTAGCAAAGTCCAAGAGACCCAGTACTTC.

The chain carries TRBV4-2 and TRBJ2-1; D unresolved. CDR1 and CDR2 (germline): LGHNA, YNFKEQ. Between the trimmed V and J ends, which lost 3 bases and 7 bases, there was a span of 22 bases. The CDR3 contains 17 residues. The CDR3 sequence: CASSHYSRLQTMNEQFF. The CDR3, as DNA: TGTGCCAGCAGCCATTATAGCCGATTACAGACGATGAATGAGCAGTTCTTC.

This sequence joins TRBV11-2 and TRBJ2-7, with 10 bases lining up with TRBD2. V lost 1 base, J lost 6 bases, and 9 bases stayed unmatched. In germline, CDR1 is SGHAT, CDR2 FQNNGV. This CDR3 is built from 16 residues. The CDR3 region has the DNA TGTGCCAGCAGCTTAGGGCCAGCGGGAGGGCCGGGCGAGCAGTACTTC. Residues: CASSLGPAGGPGEQYF. The complete variable domain, with remaining parts taken from reference TRBV11-2 and TRBJ2-7, reads EAGVAQSPRYKIIEKRQSVAFWCNPISGHATLYWYQQILGQGPKLLIQFQNNGVVDDSQLPKDRFSAERLKGVDSTLKIQPAKLEDSAVYLCASSLGPAGGPGEQYFGPGTRLTVT.

This chain connects TRBV7-6 to TRBJ2-2; 7 bases are shared with TRBD1. CDR1 SGHVS and CDR2 FNYEAQ come from the germline V gene. The CDR3 covers 16 residues. V trimming: 5 bases; J trimming: 4 bases; junction bases outside the gene matches: 10. For the CDR3, the DNA is TGTGCCAGCAGCCCACAGGGGCCCCCGAGCACCGGGGAGCTGTTTTTT. Amino acids: CASSPQGPPSTGELFF.

The chain has TRBV28 and TRBJ2-7; possible D gene TRBD1, 6 bases. This CDR3 is 11 amino acids long. Looked up from germline, CDR1 is MDHEN and CDR2 is SYDVKM. CDR3 DNA sequence: TGTGCTTGGGGGCGTGGCTACGAGCAGTACTTC. Protein sequence: CAWGRGYEQYF.

V is TRBV27 and J is TRBJ2-7, with a possible D match to TRBD1 (5 bases). This CDR3 spans 15 amino acids. Germline V CDR1 and CDR2: MNHEY, SMNVEV (reference sequence). The V end was cut by 6 bases, the J end by 4 bases, with 19 bases between. CDR3 nucleotides: TGTGCCAGCAGCCCACGACTCCTGCAGGGATACGAGCAGTACTTC. This gives the protein CASSPRLLQGYEQYF.